The clone carrying this T cell receptor beta chain was picked up many times. Antigen: not known. MiXCR, applied by TCRdb to the 5' RACE reads, yields one record per CDR3 protein. The data contain about 100,000 distinct CDR3 sequences, about 4.6% of them singletons. This specimen belongs to a study of spatial heterogeneity in lung cancer. CDR1 and CDR2 (germline): MGHRA, YSYEKL. There are 13 residues in the CDR3. Trimming shortened V by 3 bases and J by 7 bases, and 11 bases separated the two germline ends. This sample's time point: sample taken at primary tumor resection. Study-wide findings and caveats: It was found that expanded intratumoral alpha and beta TCR counts tracked tumor mutation counts.

This clonotype was sampled from a male donor with early-stage non-small cell lung cancer. Sequences were derived from lung tumor tissue, sampled at surgery. This chain uses TRBV4-1 with TRBJ2-3; D gene ambiguous. The CDR3 region has the DNA TGCGCCAGCAGCCAGGCAGATCTTTATACGCAGTATTTT. Translated: CASSQADLYTQYF.